This TCR beta chain was documented in a study of regulatory T cells in long-lasting Graves disease. Study background: Graves' patients, newly diagnosed, had taken antithyroid drugs under 3 months.

At least ten counts were recorded for this clonotype. Its antigen remains unidentified. V was clipped by 6 bases and J by 4 bases; unmatched bases: 15. CDR3 length: 18 residues. Germline CDR1 is SEHNR and CDR2 is FQNEAQ (reference sequence). Time point indicated: newly diagnosed GD, antithyroid drugs for less than 3 months. The authors made the TCR library using RNA they extracted from PBMCs. CDR3 regions were amplified by Arm-PCR using iRepertoire HTBI primers to build TCR beta libraries. From the multiplex PCR reads, TCRdb called clonotypes with MiXCR, one entry per CDR3 protein. Of about 460,000 distinct CDR3 sequences in the sample, 12% to 15% were seen once. Study observations and caveats: Under persistent disease, TRBV28, TRBJ1-2 and TRBJ2-5 were used preferentially. Patients whose Graves' disease persisted exhibited lower TCR diversity than those newly diagnosed.

Separately, the same data were catalogued under a study of T cells in Graves' hyperthyroidism and ophthalmopathy.

This TCR was recovered from a woman aged 50 to 60 with Graves disease. The chain joins TRBV7-9 to TRBJ1-1; 12 nucleotides line up with TRBD1. The input for sequencing was peripheral blood mononuclear cells (PBMCs), taken at new diagnosis, from a patient treated with antithyroid drugs. The CDR3 DNA reads as TGTGCCAGCAGGTTACCGGGACAGGGGGCCGGTGGGGGCACTGAAGCTTTCTTT. It specifies CASRLPGQGAGGGTEAFF.